The 21 T cell receptor beta chains below come from one sample, sequenced in a study of glioma-infiltrating T cells after dendritic cell vaccination. Time point meaning: after dendritic cell vaccination, including at tumor progression/relapse. Generated by immunoSEQ multiplex PCR, the TCRdb table keeps only in-frame clones and is missing some. Of roughly 56,000 clones listed, under 90% are singletons. The material sequenced was blood, taken after dendritic cell vaccination. The receptor set was obtained from a human donor with glioblastoma.

The chain couples TRBV5-6 to TRBJ1-1; D ambiguous. The CDR3 runs to 14 residues. The germline V gene encodes CDR1 SGHDT and CDR2 YYEEEE. Deletions cut 2 bases from V and 2 bases from J, with 10 bases between. CDR3 amino acids: CASSFGTLNTEAFF. DNA of the CDR3: TGTGCCAGCAGCTTTGGCACCTTAAACACTGAAGCTTTCTTT.

The chain has TRBV4-3 and TRBJ2-5; D is possibly TRBD2 (6 bases). V was shortened by 1 base and J by 4 bases, with 19 bases between the two germline ends. CDR3 length equals 17 residues. The germline gives CDR1 LGHNA, CDR2 YSLEER. CDR3 amino acids: CASSQGSRASVGETQYF. CDR3 bases: TGCGCCAGCAGCCAAGGATCTCGAGCTAGCGTCGGAGAGACCCAGTACTTC.

The chain couples TRBV4-2 to TRBJ2-3, with TRBD2 matching 8 bases. Germline-derived CDR1 and CDR2 are LGHNA and YNFKEQ. Germline trimming cut 4 bases from V and 0 bases from J; bases unmatched to any gene: 6. This CDR3 has 16 residues. The CDR3 sequence is CASSPQKRGSTDTQYF. CDR3 sequence (DNA): TGTGCCAGCAGCCCCCAAAAGCGGGGGAGCACAGATACGCAGTATTTT.

The chain joins TRBV6-5 to TRBJ1-4; TRBD1 might be the D (6 bases). Germline lookup yields CDR1 MNHEY and CDR2 SVGAGI. V lost 7 bases and J 5 bases, leaving 11 bases between the germline ends. The CDR3 runs to 13 residues. The CDR3 sequence is CASTRGSNEKLFF. CDR3 nucleotides: TGTGCCAGCACCAGGGGATCCAATGAAAAACTGTTTTTT.

In nucleotides, the CDR3 is TGCGCCAGCAGCCAATACAAGACACAAGTCGGCTATGGCTACACCTTC. Its protein is CASSQYKTQVGYGYTF. The gene calls are TRBV4-1 and TRBJ1-2, with D unclear. CDR1 MGHRA and CDR2 YSYEKL come from the germline V gene. The CDR3 spans 16 residues. The V end lost 2 bases, the J end lost 4 bases, and 17 bases lay between the germline ends.

The chain uses TRBV7-8 and TRBJ2-3, with 8 bases aligning to TRBD1. This CDR3 is 14 amino acids long. CDR1 is SGHVS, CDR2 FQNEAQ, per germline. The V and J ends lost 5 bases and 2 bases, in that order; junction bases with no gene match: 3. CDR3 amino acids: CASSRQGNTDTQYF. As DNA, the CDR3 is TGTGCCAGCAGCAGACAGGGGAACACAGATACGCAGTATTTT.

Concerning this clone itself: Relative to the germline gene, one junction end is altered; a read error may explain this. V is TRBV4-1 and J is TRBJ2-5; 8 nucleotides align to TRBD1. CDR3 length equals 16 residues. The germline gives CDR1 MGHRA, CDR2 YSYEKL. The CDR3, as DNA: TGTGCCAGCAGCCCAGGGGGCGGGGCCCTCCAAGAGACCCAGTACTTC. It is translated as CASSPGGGALQETQYF.

The rearrangement uses TRBV27 and TRBJ2-7; the D gene is possibly TRBD2 (5 bases). The V gene lost 2 bases and the J gene lost 1 base, with 12 bases spanning the gap. The CDR3 runs 15 residues. Germline V gene lookup returns CDR1 MNHEY and CDR2 SMNVEV (reference sequence). The CDR3 loop is CASSLAGFGSYEQYF. CDR3 DNA sequence: TGTGCCAGCAGTTTAGCGGGTTTTGGGTCCTACGAGCAGTACTTC.

This clone was counted once. V usage is TRBV29-1 and J usage is TRBJ1-2, with TRBD1 identical over 7 bases. After removal of 7 bases from V and 4 bases from J, the junction contained 12 bases not matched to a gene. Germline CDR1 and CDR2: SQVTM and ANQGSEA. CDR3 length: 14 amino acids. The CDR3, as DNA: TGCAGCGCCCCGGGAGGGGGCAGTCCCTATGGCTACACCTTC. Its protein is CSAPGGGSPYGYTF.

The V and J genes are TRBV6-5 and TRBJ1-5; a weak D match, TRBD1 (6 bases). Trimming took 2 bases from V and 1 from J, leaving 6 bases between them. The CDR3 contains 14 residues. Germline CDR1 MNHEY, CDR2 SVGAGI. This CDR3 reads CASSYDRSNQPQHF. The CDR3 region has the DNA TGTGCCAGCAGTTACGACAGGAGCAATCAGCCCCAGCATTTT.

The gene calls are TRBV7-8 and TRBJ1-1, with 7 bases fitting TRBD1. Germline V gene sequence: CDR1 SGHVS, CDR2 FQNEAQ. The V segment lost 5 bases and the J segment 7 bases; nucleotides outside the gene matches: 19. The CDR3 runs 17 residues. For the CDR3, the DNA is TGTGCCAGCAGCCCATTCCCGGGAGACAGGGTAACCGATGAAGCTTTCTTT. This sequence encodes CASSPFPGDRVTDEAFF.

The J gene is TRBJ1-5, the V gene TRBV10-3, with 7 bases lining up with TRBD1. The germline V gene encodes CDR1 ENHRY and CDR2 SYGVKD. V shed 3 bases and J 6 bases; nucleotides not matched to a gene: 8. The CDR3 length is 15 residues. CDR3 nucleotide sequence: TGTGCCATCAGTGACCAAGACAGGGATGGTCAGCCCCAGCATTTT. Protein product: CAISDQDRDGQPQHF.

V gene TRBV4-3 combines with J gene TRBJ2-5; 8 bases are a match to TRBD1. The germline V gene has CDR1 LGHNA and CDR2 YSLEER. V lost 2 bases, J lost 4 bases, and 6 bases stayed unmatched. The length of the CDR3 is 15 residues. The CDR3 region is CASSQTWTGLETQYF. The CDR3 coding sequence is TGCGCCAGCAGCCAAACCTGGACAGGGCTAGAGACCCAGTACTTC.

The V and J genes are TRBV27 and TRBJ2-7; tentatively, D is TRBD1 (6 bases). Germline CDR1 reads MNHEY; CDR2 reads SMNVEV (reference sequence). With 3 bases removed from V and 4 bases from J, the gap between germline ends came to 19 bases. The CDR3 consists of 16 residues. The CDR3: CASSLVAGAFPYEQYF. For the CDR3, the DNA is TGTGCCAGCAGTTTGGTGGCAGGGGCTTTTCCGTACGAGCAGTACTTC.

The rearrangement joins TRBV11-3 to TRBJ1-1; 7 positions agree with TRBD1. V was pared by 6 bases and J by 3 bases, with 4 bases of the junction left unmatched. The germline CDR1 and CDR2 sequences are SGHNT and YENEEA. This CDR3 comprises 13 residues. CDR3 loop: CASRTGYHTEAFF. CDR3 in DNA: TGTGCCAGCAGGACAGGGTATCACACTGAAGCTTTCTTT.

The chain uses TRBV15 and TRBJ1-1; 9 positions match TRBD1. After removal of 0 bases from V and 1 base from J, the junction contained 6 bases not matched to a gene. CDR1 is LNHNV and CDR2 is YYDKDF in the germline V gene (reference sequence). This CDR3 has 17 residues. CDR3: CATSRDLGTGWNTEAFF. Written as DNA, the CDR3 is TGTGCCACCAGCAGAGATCTTGGGACAGGGTGGAACACTGAAGCTTTCTTT. Full variable domain (outside the CDR3, taken from reference TRBV15 and TRBJ1-1): DAMVIQNPRYQVTQFGKPVTLSCSQTLNHNVMYWYQQKSSQAPKLLFHYYDKDFNNEADTPDNFQSRRPNTSFCFLDIRSPGLGDTAMYLCATSRDLGTGWNTEAFFGQGTRLTVV.

This clone was picked up one time. This chain links TRBV12-5 with TRBJ1-1; tentatively, D is TRBD1 (6 bases). The CDR3 loop spans 17 amino acids. Germline loops: CDR1 LGHNT, CDR2 FRNRAP. Trimming stripped 2 bases from V and 1 base from J, with 17 bases between. CDR3 loop: CASGLTDRSDRNTEAFF. DNA of the CDR3: TGTGCTAGTGGTTTGACTGACAGGTCCGATCGGAACACTGAAGCTTTCTTT.

The chain recombines TRBV25-1 with TRBJ2-5, with TRBD2 matching 13 bases. Germline values: CDR1 MGHDK, CDR2 SYGVNS. V was clipped by 2 bases and J by 7 bases; unmatched bases: 13. CDR3 size: 18 residues. CDR3 loop: CASSEDPGTSGTRRTQYF. As DNA, the CDR3 is TGTGCCAGCAGTGAAGACCCCGGGACTAGCGGGACTCGGCGGACCCAGTACTTC. The full variable domain, completed using reference TRBV25-1 and TRBJ2-5, is EADIYQTPRYLVIGTGKKITLECSQTMGHDKMYWYQQDPGMELHLIHYSYGVNSTEKGDLSSESTVSRIRTEHFPLTLESARPSHTSQYLCASSEDPGTSGTRRTQYFGPGTRLLVL.

The genes are TRBV5-4 and TRBJ2-2, with 10 bases that match TRBD1. CDR1 is SGHNT and CDR2 is YYREEE in the germline V gene (reference sequence). This CDR3 region has 16 residues. V trimming: 3 bases; J trimming: 6 bases; junction bases outside the gene matches: 8. The CDR3 bases are TGTGCCAGCAGCTACCCCGGGACAGGGGTCCCCGGGGAGCTGTTTTTT. This translates into CASSYPGTGVPGELFF.

The chain is built from TRBV5-6 and TRBJ2-7; a weak D match, TRBD1 (6 bases). The V gene's germline CDR1 is SGHDT and CDR2 YYEEEE. Trimming took 0 bases from V and 0 from J, leaving 10 bases between them. The CDR3 contains 15 residues. The CDR3 protein is CASSLGQAISYEQYF. CDR3 bases: TGTGCCAGCAGCTTGGGACAGGCGATCTCCTACGAGCAGTACTTC. The variable domain in full, completed from reference TRBV5-6 and TRBJ2-7, reads DAGVTQSPTHLIKTRGQQVTLRCSPKSGHDTVSWYQQALGQGPQFIFQYYEEEERQRGNFPDRFSGHQFPNYSSELNVNALLLGDSALYLCASSLGQAISYEQYFGPGTRLTVT.

The genes are TRBV5-1 and TRBJ1-1; perhaps TRBD1 as D (5 bases). This CDR3 spans 13 amino acids. CDR1 SGHRS and CDR2 YFSETQ come from the germline V gene. Trimming removed 5 bases at V and 0 bases at J, with 8 bases between. In DNA, the CDR3 is TGCGCCAGCAGGCCGGGGGTGAACACTGAAGCTTTCTTT. Amino acids: CASRPGVNTEAFF.